The 27 T cell receptor beta chains given below trace back to one sample, sequenced in a study of T cell responses to AZD1222 COVID-19 vaccine. Assay used: immunoSEQ multiplex PCR; TCRdb lists only in-frame clones, some missing. The table has 150,000 or so clones, 80% to 90% seen once; the top ten hold roughly a tenth. The sequenced sample was peripheral blood, obtained 28 days after the second AZD1222 dose. These receptors came from an adult who received the AZD1222 COVID-19 vaccine.

The J gene is TRBJ1-2, the V gene TRBV2; D is unresolved. Germline CDR1 and CDR2: SNHLY and FYNNEI. The CDR3 is made up of 14 amino acids. With 2 bases removed from V and 4 bases from J, the gap between germline ends came to 11 bases. In DNA, the CDR3 is TGTGCCAGCAGTGAAATCCCTTGGCTCTATGGCTACACCTTC. Translated: CASSEIPWLYGYTF.

This chain uses TRBV21-1 with TRBJ2-7. TRBV21-1 counts as a pseudogene. This CDR3 is built from 12 residues. CDR3 DNA sequence: TGTGCCAGCAGCAACTCGGGGCACGAGCAGTACTTC. It specifies CASSNSGHEQYF.

V and J are TRBV5-1 and TRBJ1-1; TRBD1 matches at 8 bases. This CDR3 has 13 residues. V shed 4 bases and J 4 bases; nucleotides not matched to a gene: 3. CDR1 is SGHRS, CDR2 YFSETQ, per germline. The CDR3 loop reads CASSSTGGTEAFF. In nucleotides, the CDR3 is TGCGCCAGCAGCAGTACAGGGGGCACTGAAGCTTTCTTT.

The chain combines TRBV19 with TRBJ2-5; no firm D call. The length of the CDR3 is 15 residues. Germline-derived CDR1 and CDR2 are LNHDA and SQIVND (reference sequence). With 1 base removed from V and 0 bases from J, the gap between germline ends came to 9 bases. CDR3 residues: CASSIGRSDQETQYF. For the CDR3, the DNA is TGTGCCAGTAGTATAGGTCGCAGCGACCAAGAGACCCAGTACTTC.

V gene TRBV7-9 combines with J gene TRBJ1-6; D uncertain. The CDR3 totals 13 residues. Germline V gene lookup returns CDR1 SEHNR and CDR2 FQNEAQ (reference sequence). V lost 1 base and J 7 bases, leaving 5 bases between the germline ends. As DNA, the CDR3 is TGTGCCAGCAGCTTAGAGGGCAATTCACCCCTCCACTTT. Its protein is CASSLEGNSPLHF.

The chain joins TRBV7-2 to TRBJ1-4, with a weak D call TRBD1 (5 bases). This CDR3 is built from 14 residues. In germline, CDR1 is SGHTA, CDR2 FQGNSA. V was shortened by 7 bases and J by 0 bases, with 9 bases between the two germline ends. In DNA, the CDR3 is TGTGCCAGCACCCCGACAGCAACTAATGAAAAACTGTTTTTT. It is translated as CASTPTATNEKLFF.

The sample holds a few counts of this clone. This rearrangement joins TRBV19 to TRBJ1-6, with D uncertain. Germline CDR1 and CDR2: LNHDA and SQIVND (reference sequence). The CDR3 is made up of 13 amino acids. Trimming removed 0 bases from V and 9 bases from J, with 6 bases in between. The CDR3: CASSIDVLSPLHF. The DNA for the CDR3 is TGTGCCAGTAGTATAGACGTCCTTTCACCCCTCCACTTT.

The V and J genes are TRBV29-1 and TRBJ1-2, with 9 bases identical to TRBD1. CDR3 size: 13 residues. V shed 5 bases, J shed 5 bases, and the junction held 6 bases outside the gene matches. Germline assignment: CDR1 SQVTM and CDR2 ANQGSEA. As DNA, the CDR3 is TGCAGCGTTAAACAGGGGGCAGGGTATGGCTACACCTTC. Amino acids: CSVKQGAGYGYTF.

A single count supports this clone. V usage is TRBV6-1 and J usage is TRBJ1-5; 9 positions match TRBD1. Germline values: CDR1 MNHNS, CDR2 SASEGT. J lost 0 bases, V lost 3 bases, and 9 bases had no gene match. The CDR3 has 18 amino acids. The CDR3 DNA reads TGTGCCAGCAGTGACAGGACAGGGGTGACCTATAGCAATCAGCCCCAGCATTTT. Protein: CASSDRTGVTYSNQPQHF.

The rearrangement uses TRBV19 and TRBJ1-5; 7 bases are a match to TRBD1. The CDR3 covers 15 residues. Germline assignment: CDR1 LNHDA and CDR2 SQIVND (reference sequence). With 4 bases clipped from V and 6 bases from J, the junction kept 9 bases outside the gene matches. The chain's CDR3 is CASSTRTGAVQPQHF. In DNA, the CDR3 is TGTGCCAGTAGTACCCGAACAGGGGCCGTTCAGCCCCAGCATTTT.

The chain joins TRBV5-1 to TRBJ1-5, with D tentatively TRBD1 (5 bases). Germline CDR1 is SGHRS and CDR2 is YFSETQ. The CDR3 loop spans 14 amino acids. Trimming stripped 4 bases from V and 5 bases from J, with 13 bases between. In nucleotides, the CDR3 is TGCGCCAGCAGCGGGCAGGGAGGGGATCAGCCCCAGCATTTT. This sequence encodes CASSGQGGDQPQHF.

V is TRBV4-3 and J is TRBJ2-7; no clear D. This CDR3 region has 16 residues. The germline V gene has CDR1 LGHNA and CDR2 YSLEER. V was shortened by 1 base and J by 3 bases, with 16 bases between the two germline ends. In DNA form, the CDR3 reads TGCGCCAGCAGCCAAGCTTCTAGTTCCAGTAACTACGAGCAGTACTTC. Translating it yields CASSQASSSSNYEQYF.

The genes are TRBV4-3 and TRBJ2-2; D call uncertain. V was trimmed by 4 bases and J by 1 base, leaving 7 bases between them. This CDR3 region has 14 residues. CDR1 and CDR2 (germline): LGHNA, YSLEER. In DNA, the CDR3 is TGCGCCAGCAGCCTCGCGGTGAACACCGGGGAGCTGTTTTTT. Translating gives CASSLAVNTGELFF.

CDR3 nucleotide sequence: TGTGCCACGGGGCAGGGGGGGACAGATACGCAGTATTTT. This gives the protein CATGQGGTDTQYF. The chain carries TRBV5-4 and TRBJ2-3; perhaps D is TRBD1 or TRBD2 (7 bases each). The CDR3 sequence is 13 residues long. V was pared by 9 bases and J by 3 bases, with 14 bases between. CDR1 SGHNT and CDR2 YYREEE come from the germline V gene (reference sequence).

This CDR3 reads CASSPTSGLINEQFF. CDR3 bases: TGTGCCAGCAGTCCTACTAGCGGTTTGATCAATGAGCAGTTCTTC. The chain employs TRBV2 and TRBJ2-1; TRBD2 matches at 8 bases. After removal of 5 bases from V and 6 bases from J, the junction contained 9 bases not matched to a gene. Per the germline V gene, CDR1 is SNHLY and CDR2 is FYNNEI. The CDR3 covers 15 residues.

V is TRBV5-1 and J is TRBJ1-6; no clear D. Germline assignment: CDR1 SGHRS and CDR2 YFSETQ. CDR3 length: 14 residues. The ends were cut back, 0 bases at V and 10 bases at J, with 11 bases in the middle. The CDR3 loop reads CASSLAGVGSPLHF. The CDR3 DNA reads as TGCGCCAGCAGCTTGGCTGGGGTTGGATCACCCCTCCACTTT.

The chain couples TRBV5-1 to TRBJ2-7, with 9 bases aligning to TRBD1. Germline V gene lookup returns CDR1 SGHRS and CDR2 YFSETQ. The CDR3 consists of 14 residues. V was pared by 2 bases and J by 3 bases, with 3 bases of the junction left unmatched. The CDR3 is CASSLGTGNYEQYF. The CDR3 DNA reads as TGCGCCAGCAGCTTAGGGACAGGGAACTACGAGCAGTACTTC. Together with reference TRBV5-1 and TRBJ2-7, the CDR3 gives the full variable domain: KAGVTQTPRYLIKTRGQQVTLSCSPISGHRSVSWYQQTPGQGLQFLFEYFSETQRNKGNFPGRFSGRQFSNSRSEMNVSTLELGDSALYLCASSLGTGNYEQYFGPGTRLTVT.

This clone was observed a handful of times. This chain links TRBV5-4 with TRBJ2-1; the match to TRBD1 covers 10 bases. CDR3 length: 16 residues. The V segment lost 4 bases and the J segment 9 bases; nucleotides outside the gene matches: 13. Germline assignment: CDR1 SGHNT and CDR2 YYREEE (reference sequence). The CDR3 region is CASSKTGGTGGVEQFF. The CDR3 DNA is TGTGCCAGCAGCAAGACAGGGGGCACGGGTGGGGTTGAGCAGTTCTTC.

This clone occurred once. The rearrangement uses TRBV9 and TRBJ1-3, with D perhaps matching TRBD1 (5 bases). In germline, CDR1 is SGDLS, CDR2 YYNGEE. Trimming removed 0 bases at V and 4 bases at J, with 14 bases between. The CDR3 is made up of 16 amino acids. The DNA for the CDR3 is TGTGCCAGCAGCGTAGGGATCCGGGGACGCGGAAACACCATATATTTT. It codes for CASSVGIRGRGNTIYF.

The V gene is TRBV4-3, the J gene TRBJ2-1; D ambiguous. CDR3 length equals 15 residues. V lost 2 bases to trimming and J lost 1 base, with 9 bases between them. Germline V lookup: CDR1 LGHNA, CDR2 YSLEER. CDR3 loop: CASSQFGDSYNEQFF. As DNA, the CDR3 is TGCGCCAGCAGCCAATTCGGAGATTCCTACAATGAGCAGTTCTTC.

Worth noting for this clone: The junction departs from germline at one end; a sequencing error may be responsible. The chain joins TRBV4-1 to TRBJ1-4; 12 nucleotides align to TRBD1. The germline gives CDR1 MGHRA, CDR2 YSYEKL. This CDR3 comprises 20 residues. This CDR3 is CASSPGRGQGAAATSEKLFF. The CDR3 DNA follows: TGCGCCAGCAGCCCGGGCAGGGGACAGGGGGCCGCCGCAACTAGTGAAAAACTGTTTTTT.

V is TRBV18 and J is TRBJ2-3; D is perhaps TRBD2 (6 bases). The germline V and J ends were trimmed by 2 bases and 0 bases, with 12 bases remaining between them. Germline V gives CDR1 KGHSH, CDR2 LQKENI. This CDR3 has 16 residues. Here the CDR3 reads CASSPSTGTSTDTQYF. CDR3 nucleotide sequence: TGTGCCAGCTCACCAAGTACGGGGACTAGCACAGATACGCAGTATTTT.

This chain uses TRBV19 with TRBJ1-5; D is perhaps TRBD1 (6 bases). The CDR3 is 15 amino acids. V lost 6 bases and J lost 2, with 14 bases in between. CDR1 is LNHDA, CDR2 SQIVND, per germline (reference sequence). In DNA form, the CDR3 reads TGTGCCAGTAGCACGGTCAGGGGAGGCAATCAGCCCCAGCATTTT. It is translated as CASSTVRGGNQPQHF.

V and J are TRBV28 and TRBJ1-5; D call uncertain. The CDR3 is made up of 10 amino acids. Germline loops: CDR1 MDHEN, CDR2 SYDVKM. V lost 4 bases and J 11 bases, leaving 6 bases between the germline ends. The CDR3 reads CASSYGSQHF. The CDR3 bases are TGTGCCAGCAGTTACGGGTCCCAGCATTTT. The full variable domain, rest sourced from reference TRBV28 and TRBJ1-5, is DVKVTQSSRYLVKRTGEKVFLECVQDMDHENMFWYRQDPGLGLRLIYFSYDVKMKEKGDIPEGYSVSREKKERFSLILESASTNQTSMYLCASSYGSQHFGDGTRLSIL.

This chain links TRBV7-9 with TRBJ1-5, with D perhaps TRBD1 (6 bases). This CDR3 has 14 amino acids. V lost 5 bases and J 5 bases, leaving 13 bases between the germline ends. Germline V gives CDR1 SEHNR, CDR2 FQNEAQ (reference sequence). CDR3 nucleotides: TGTGCCAGCAGCCTTTGGGGGCCAGATCAGCCCCAGCATTTT. Encoded protein: CASSLWGPDQPQHF.

The rearrangement links TRBV30 to TRBJ2-2; tentative D call: TRBD2 (7 bases). CDR1 and CDR2 (germline): GTSNPN, SVGIG (reference sequence). V was shortened by 3 bases and J by 4 bases, with 15 bases between the two germline ends. The CDR3 runs to 15 residues. The CDR3 spells CAWSALGGATGELFF. DNA for the CDR3: TGTGCCTGGAGCGCTCTTGGGGGGGCCACCGGGGAGCTGTTTTTT.

This clone has more than one count but fewer than ten. The rearrangement links TRBV3-1 (or the pseudogene TRBV3-2) to TRBJ1-3, with D unclear. The germline gives CDR1 LGHDT, CDR2 YNNKEL (reference sequence). Trimming stripped 4 bases from V and 0 bases from J, with 10 bases between. The CDR3 runs to 15 residues. The CDR3 bases are TGTGCCAGCAGCCCCTCACTGAGCTCTGGAAACACCATATATTTT. Translation: CASSPSLSSGNTIYF.